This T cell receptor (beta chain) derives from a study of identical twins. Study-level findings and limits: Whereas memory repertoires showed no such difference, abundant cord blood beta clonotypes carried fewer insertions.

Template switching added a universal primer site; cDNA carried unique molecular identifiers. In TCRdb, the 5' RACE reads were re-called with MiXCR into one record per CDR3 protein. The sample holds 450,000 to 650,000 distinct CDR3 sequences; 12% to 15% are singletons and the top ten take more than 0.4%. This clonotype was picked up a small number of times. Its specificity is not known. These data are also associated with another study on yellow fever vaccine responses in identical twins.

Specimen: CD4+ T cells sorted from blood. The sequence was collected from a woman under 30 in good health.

CDR3 nucleotides: TGTGCCAGCAGCTTAGTCGAGACTAGCGGGATGGAGCAGTTCTTC. Translation: CASSLVETSGMEQFF. The rearrangement links TRBV7-6 to TRBJ2-1; 11 nucleotides line up with TRBD2. V lost 1 base and J lost 10; bases outside the gene matches: 6. The CDR3 spans 15 residues. CDR1 is SGHVS and CDR2 is FNYEAQ in the germline V gene.